This T cell receptor (beta chain) comes out of a study of CD8+ T cells in alopecia areata. Across the study: Treated patients took oral tofacitinib at 5 to 10 mg twice daily.

cDNA prepared by RNA extraction and subsequent reverse transcription served as the template for sequencing. Generated by immunoSEQ multiplex PCR, the TCRdb table keeps only in-frame clones and is missing some. Of about 180,000 clones detected, 51% appear once; the ten largest clones hold around 9.1%. Turning to this clone: Its matching antigen is unknown.

Documented treatment: oral pan-JAK inhibitor, 5-10 mg twice daily. There are 14 residues in the CDR3. Trimming at V came to 8 bases and at J to 6 bases, leaving 9 bases not matched to a gene. General study points: With patients, TCR sharing proved less clear than in mice, a difference possibly related to HLA.

The TCR sequence derives from a human donor with alopecia areata. The sample in question was CD8+ T cells sorted from blood, obtained at approximately week 51, from a patient treated with tofacitinib. The J gene is TRBJ1-5, the V gene TRBV23-1, with 8 bases fitting TRBD1. Being an ORF, TRBV23-1 has a function that is uncertain. CDR3 in amino acids: CASRWTGRGQPQHF. As DNA, the CDR3 is TGCGCCAGCCGATGGACAGGGCGGGGTCAGCCCCAGCATTTT.